This T cell receptor beta chain was recorded in a study of T cells in Graves' hyperthyroidism and ophthalmopathy. Study outcomes and limitations: Ophthalmopathy was told apart from stable hyperthyroidism by a 13 V-J model. Most clonotypes expanded in thyroid above 0.001 were likewise present in blood.

The source material, RNA transcripts, was used to amplify TCR beta CDR3 regions. Carried out on the TCR CDR3, a first-round RT-PCR used the HTBI primer set. TCRdb re-analysed the multiplex PCR reads in MiXCR, keeping a single row per CDR3 protein. This table holds around 300,000 distinct CDR3 sequences, approximately 23% found once. CDR3 length: 14 amino acids. CDR1 MNHEY and CDR2 SMNVEV come from the germline V gene (reference sequence). J was trimmed by 6 bases and V by 5 bases; bases with no gene match: 6. To note about this clonotype: The target antigen is unknown.

J is TRBJ2-1 and V is TRBV27; 8 bases line up with TRBD2. Sequenced input: blood. The source is a man aged 25-45 years with Graves' ophthalmopathy. The CDR3 region is CASSGTSAPNEQFF. CDR3 DNA sequence: TGTGCCAGCAGTGGGACTAGTGCCCCCAATGAGCAGTTCTTC.